This TCR beta chain was observed in a study of cytomegalovirus exposure and HLA in healthy donors. The study, taken as a whole, reports: The Asian-associated ancestry cluster reportedly had fewer N-insertions than the approximately 690-donor mean in a later analysis.

With respect to this clone: Its antigen is not identified.

PCR amplification relied on 60 Vbeta primers (plus 13 Jbeta primers). Some clones are missing from TCRdb's copy, which holds only in-frame ones; the method was immunoSEQ multiplex PCR. The sample carries some 110,000 clones, roughly 75% recorded once. Each of the donors was a healthy bone marrow donor. This clonotype was sampled from a woman aged 40 to 50 in good health and CMV-seronegative. Material: PBMCs.

CDR3 bases: TGTGCCAGCAGCCGACGGACGACAGGGGATGGCTACACCTTC. Its translation is CASSRRTTGDGYTF. The V call is TRBV4-2, the J call TRBJ1-2; 8 positions agree with TRBD1. Germline V CDR1 and CDR2: LGHNA, YNFKEQ. The length of the CDR3 is 14 residues. V shed 4 bases and J 6 bases; nucleotides not matched to a gene: 7.